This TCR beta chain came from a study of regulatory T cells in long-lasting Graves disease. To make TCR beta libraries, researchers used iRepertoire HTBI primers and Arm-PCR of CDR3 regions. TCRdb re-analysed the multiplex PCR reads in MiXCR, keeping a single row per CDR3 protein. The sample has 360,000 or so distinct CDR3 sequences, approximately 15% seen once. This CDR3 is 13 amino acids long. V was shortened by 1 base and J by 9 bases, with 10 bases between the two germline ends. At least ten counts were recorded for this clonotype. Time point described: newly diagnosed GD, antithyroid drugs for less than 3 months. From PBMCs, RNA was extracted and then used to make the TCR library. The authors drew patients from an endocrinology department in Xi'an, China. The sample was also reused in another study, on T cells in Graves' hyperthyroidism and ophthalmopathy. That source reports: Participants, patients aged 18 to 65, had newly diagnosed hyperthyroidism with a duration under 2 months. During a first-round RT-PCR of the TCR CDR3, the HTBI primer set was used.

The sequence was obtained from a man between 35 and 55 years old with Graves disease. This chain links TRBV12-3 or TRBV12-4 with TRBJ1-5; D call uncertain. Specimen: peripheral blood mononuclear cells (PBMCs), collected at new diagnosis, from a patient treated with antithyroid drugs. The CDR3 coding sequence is TGTGCCAGCAGTTTAGGGCCTGTGGTGCCCCAGCATTTT. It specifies CASSLGPVVPQHF.